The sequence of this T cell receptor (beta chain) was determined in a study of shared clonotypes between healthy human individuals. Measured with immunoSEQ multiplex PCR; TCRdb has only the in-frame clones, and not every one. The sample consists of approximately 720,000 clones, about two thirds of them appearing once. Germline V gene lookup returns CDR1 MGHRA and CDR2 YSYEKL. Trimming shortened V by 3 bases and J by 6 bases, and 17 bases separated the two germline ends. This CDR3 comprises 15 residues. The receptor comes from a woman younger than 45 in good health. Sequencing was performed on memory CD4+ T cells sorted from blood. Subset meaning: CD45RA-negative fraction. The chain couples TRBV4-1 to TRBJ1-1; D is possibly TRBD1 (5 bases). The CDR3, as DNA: TGCGCCAGCAGCCAGGGCCACTCCTCCAGGGCTGAAGCTTTCTTT. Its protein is CASSQGHSSRAEAFF.